Described below is a single TCR beta chain sequence and its context. Its antigen remains unknown. The data originate from a study of PD-1 blockade in classical Hodgkin lymphoma. Sequencing used immunoSEQ multiplex PCR; TCRdb keeps in-frame clones, though not all of them. The repertoire holds some 32,000 clones, roughly four fifths seen once, with approximately 29% in the top ten. Study-wide results and limits: Whatever underlies the repertoire differences (possibly disease activity or prior therapy) remains undefined.

Each patient's relapse followed autologous stem cell transplantation, and brentuximab vedotin exposure varied. This material consisted of peripheral blood mononuclear cells (PBMCs), taken at baseline. This clonotype was obtained from a human donor with classical Hodgkin lymphoma.

CDR3 bases: TGTGCCAGCTCACCCCGACAGTTTAGCTCCTACGAGCAGTACTTC. Its translation is CASSPRQFSSYEQYF. The gene calls are TRBV18 and TRBJ2-7; D is perhaps TRBD1 (5 bases). The V and J ends lost 3 bases and 0 bases respectively, with 12 bases between them. Per the germline V gene, CDR1 is KGHSH and CDR2 is LQKENI. This CDR3 has 15 amino acids.